One and the same sample provided the 26 T cell receptor beta chains below, sequenced in a study of blood T cells in healthy people across ages. The use of a sample-barcoded 5' primer and a J-beta primer mix characterized a second PCR of about 7 to 12 cycles. TCRdb re-derived calls from the 5' RACE reads in MiXCR, one entry per CDR3 protein. Here the sample spans 750,000 to 1,000,000 distinct CDR3 sequences, almost 30% being singletons. The same sample was also studied in work on T cells of mothers and their children.

The sample comprised blood. All receptors derive from a woman in her thirties or forties in good health.

The V and J genes are TRBV14 and TRBJ2-1, with D perhaps matching TRBD2 (9 bases). Germline CDR1 and CDR2: SGHDN and FVKESK. This CDR3 contains 17 residues. V was trimmed by 3 bases and J by 8 bases, leaving 23 bases between them. In nucleotides, the CDR3 is TGTGCCAGCAGCCAGGAGACTAGCGGAATACAGGGGGATGAGCAGTTCTTC. It is translated as CASSQETSGIQGDEQFF.

Ten or more counts support this clonotype. V usage is TRBV18 and J usage is TRBJ2-7; D is unclear. There are 12 residues in the CDR3. The germline gives CDR1 KGHSH, CDR2 LQKENI. Trimming took 6 bases from V and 3 from J, leaving 9 bases between them. CDR3 loop: CASSPVDYEQYF. The CDR3 DNA is TGTGCCAGCTCGCCAGTGGACTACGAGCAGTACTTC. The entire variable domain, with the rest obtained from reference TRBV18 and TRBJ2-7, is as follows: NAGVMQNPRHLVRRRGQEARLRCSPMKGHSHVYWYRQLPEEGLKFMVYLQKENIIDESGMPKERFSAEFPKEGPSILRIQQVVRGDSAAYFCASSPVDYEQYFGPGTRLTVT.

For this clonotype: A much larger clone differs from this one at a single base, so this may be a read error. This chain links TRBV20-1 with TRBJ1-2; D gene uncertain. The CDR3 consists of 11 residues. Germline lookup yields CDR1 DFQATT and CDR2 SNEGSKA (reference sequence). CDR3 sequence reads: CSTSRRDGYTF. DNA for the CDR3: TGCAGTACTAGTCGTCGGGATGGCTACACCTTC.

Note on this clonotype: It may be a read error: a sequence one base away is much more abundant. This chain connects TRBV29-1 to TRBJ1-4; D is uncertain. Germline lookup yields CDR1 SQVTM and CDR2 ANQGSEA. This CDR3 spans 14 amino acids. Trimming shortened V by 4 bases and J by 0 bases, and 9 bases separated the two germline ends. CDR3 DNA: TGCAGCGTTGCTACAAGGGCAACTAATGAAAAACTGTTTTTT. The encoded protein is CSVATRATNEKLFF.

Details on this clonotype: One base away lies a much larger clone, so this may be a sequencing read error. This rearrangement joins TRBV4-2 to TRBJ1-4; D perhaps matches TRBD1 (6 bases). The CDR3 sequence is 16 residues long. Per germline, CDR1 LGHNA and CDR2 YNFKEQ. This chain's CDR3 is CTSSQTQGATNEKLFF. Written as DNA, the CDR3 is TGTACCAGCAGCCAGACACAGGGAGCAACTAATGAAAAACTGTTTTTT.

This clonotype occurred many times. The rearrangement joins TRBV12-3 or TRBV12-4 to TRBJ2-7; 7 bases agree with TRBD1. Losses at the gene ends were 4 bases for V and 6 bases for J; bases not matched to a gene: 12. The CDR3 loop spans 15 amino acids. CDR3 sequence (DNA): TGTGCCAGCAGTTCCCCGGACAGGCCCATGAGCGAGCAGTACTTC. This gives the protein CASSSPDRPMSEQYF.

The gene calls are TRBV6-5 and TRBJ2-1; D gene unclear. This CDR3 region has 15 residues. V lost 4 bases to trimming and J lost 1 base, with 11 bases between them. The germline gives CDR1 MNHEY, CDR2 SVGAGI. CDR3 DNA: TGTGCCAGCAGTTCCTCTGGGGTGTCCTACAATGAGCAGTTCTTC. This codes for CASSSSGVSYNEQFF.

The chain couples TRBV20-1 to TRBJ1-1; D gene unclear. From germline, CDR1 is DFQATT and CDR2 SNEGSKA (reference sequence). The V end lost 0 bases, the J end lost 3 bases, and 11 bases lay between the germline ends. The CDR3 length is 14 residues. CDR3 nucleotide sequence: TGCAGTGCTAGAGAGTGGGCCGCGGACACTGAAGCTTTCTTT. This encodes CSAREWAADTEAFF.

At least ten counts were recorded for this clonotype. The rearrangement uses TRBV28 and TRBJ1-2; D gene uncertain. Germline V CDR1 and CDR2: MDHEN, SYDVKM. CDR3 length: 13 residues. The germline V and J ends were trimmed by 6 bases and 6 bases, with 14 bases remaining between them. Here the CDR3 reads CASSLLRVNGYTF. In nucleotides, the CDR3 is TGTGCCAGCAGCCTTCTAAGGGTTAATGGCTACACCTTC.

The gene calls are TRBV7-9 and TRBJ2-4, with D maybe TRBD2 (6 bases). Trimming removed 6 bases at V and 0 bases at J, with 12 bases between. The V gene's germline CDR1 is SEHNR and CDR2 FQNEAQ (reference sequence). The CDR3 consists of 15 residues. The CDR3 loop reads CASRPPGVAKNIQYF. CDR3 coding DNA: TGTGCCAGCAGACCCCCGGGGGTAGCCAAAAACATTCAGTACTTC.

The chain couples TRBV11-2 to TRBJ2-7; either TRBD1 or TRBD2 may supply D (5 bases each). CDR1 is SGHAT and CDR2 is FQNNGV in the germline V gene. Trimming cost V 2 bases and J 2 bases, with 13 bases left between them. This CDR3 region has 15 residues. The CDR3: CASSLLVGDAYEQYF. CDR3 bases: TGTGCCAGCAGCTTATTGGTAGGGGACGCCTACGAGCAGTACTTC.

This clonotype was picked up a small number of times. In DNA form, the CDR3 reads TGTGCCAGCAGCCAAGAGGTCAGATCCTACGAGCAGTACTTC. It encodes CASSQEVRSYEQYF. J is TRBJ2-7 and V is TRBV4-2, with unresolved D. The CDR3 is 14 amino acids. V lost 0 bases and J 1 base, leaving 7 bases between the germline ends. CDR1 is LGHNA, CDR2 YNFKEQ, per germline.

With regard to this clonotype: This may arise from a read error, as a much more abundant clone is one base away. V is TRBV20-1 and J is TRBJ2-4; the D is unclear. The V gene lost 0 bases and the J gene lost 13 bases, with 16 bases spanning the gap. The CDR3 covers 13 residues. Germline CDR1 and CDR2: DFQATT and SNEGSKA (reference sequence). DNA for the CDR3: TGCAGTGCTAGAGATCAGCCAGACAATGAGCAGTACTTC. It translates to CSARDQPDNEQYF.

This clonotype showed up just once. A much larger clone differs from this one at a single base, so this may be a read error. This chain links TRBV20-1 with TRBJ2-5, with 7 bases fitting TRBD1. The CDR3 covers 16 residues. The J segment lost 3 bases and the V segment lost 7 bases, leaving 17 bases of the junction unmatched. Germline lookup yields CDR1 DFQATT and CDR2 SNEGSKA (reference sequence). In DNA form, the CDR3 reads TGCAGTGTTAGTCTCCCCCTCGGGACAGCTAAAGAGACCCAGTACTTC. This codes for CSVSLPLGTAKETQYF.

This clonotype has only a few counts. V usage is TRBV7-6 and J usage is TRBJ2-7; 9 bases are a match to TRBD1. V shed 5 bases, J shed 2 bases, and the junction held 10 bases outside the gene matches. There are 16 residues in the CDR3. Germline V gives CDR1 SGHVS, CDR2 FNYEAQ. The CDR3 is CASSPRQGETAYEQYF. The CDR3 region has the DNA TGTGCCAGCAGCCCAAGACAGGGGGAAACAGCCTACGAGCAGTACTTC.

V usage is TRBV9 and J usage is TRBJ2-3, with D tentatively TRBD2 (5 bases). Germline-derived CDR1 and CDR2 are SGDLS and YYNGEE. Trimming removed 0 bases at V and 5 bases at J, with 7 bases between. CDR3 length: 13 amino acids. The CDR3 here is CASSVGEGDTQYF. The CDR3 coding sequence is TGTGCCAGCAGCGTAGGCGAGGGAGATACGCAGTATTTT.

The rearrangement links TRBV18 to TRBJ1-1; the match to TRBD1 covers 8 bases. This CDR3 is built from 20 residues. With V trimmed by 3 bases and J by 1 base, 19 bases remained unmatched. Germline V CDR1 and CDR2: KGHSH, LQKENI. CDR3 region: CASSPRQGIGEGGRNTEAFF. CDR3 coding DNA: TGTGCCAGCTCACCGAGACAGGGGATTGGAGAAGGGGGTAGGAACACTGAAGCTTTCTTT.

In its sample, this clonotype was seen many times. The chain employs TRBV6-2 or TRBV6-3 and TRBJ2-7, with 7 bases matching TRBD2. V shed 0 bases, J shed 11 bases, and the junction held 13 bases outside the gene matches. This CDR3 is built from 15 residues. Germline CDR1 MNHEY, CDR2 SVGEGT. In DNA form, the CDR3 reads TGTGCCAGCAGTTACTCAAACGGACTAGTTATAGTGGAGTACTTC. It specifies CASSYSNGLVIVEYF.

The chain carries TRBV11-2 and TRBJ2-1, with D unclear. The V end lost 4 bases, the J end lost 4 bases, and 17 bases lay between the germline ends. The CDR3 sequence is 16 residues long. Germline V gives CDR1 SGHAT, CDR2 FQNNGV. This CDR3 is CASSSISSVKYNEQFF. The CDR3 region has the DNA TGTGCCAGCAGCTCCATATCCTCTGTTAAGTACAATGAGCAGTTCTTC.

This clonotype has only a few counts. The chain recombines TRBV11-2 with TRBJ1-1, with D unclear. Germline CDR1 reads SGHAT; CDR2 reads FQNNGV. V was trimmed by 7 bases and J by 3 bases, leaving 9 bases between them. The CDR3 has 12 residues. CDR3 in amino acids: CASTPKHTEAFF. The CDR3 bases are TGTGCCAGCACCCCGAAACACACTGAAGCTTTCTTT. Full variable domain (rest looked up from reference TRBV11-2 and TRBJ1-1): EAGVAQSPRYKIIEKRQSVAFWCNPISGHATLYWYQQILGQGPKLLIQFQNNGVVDDSQLPKDRFSAERLKGVDSTLKIQPAKLEDSAVYLCASTPKHTEAFFGQGTRLTVV.

V is TRBV20-1 and J is TRBJ2-1; a possible D gene is TRBD2 (5 bases). Germline CDR1 DFQATT, CDR2 SNEGSKA (reference sequence). CDR3 length: 11 amino acids. Trimming stripped 4 bases from V and 8 bases from J, with 9 bases between. The CDR3 here is CSATVGDEQFF. Written as DNA, the CDR3 is TGCAGTGCTACGGTCGGGGATGAGCAGTTCTTC.

J is TRBJ1-1 and V is TRBV7-2; the match to TRBD1 covers 10 bases. Trimming at V came to 4 bases and at J to 6 bases, leaving 5 bases not matched to a gene. This CDR3 has 14 residues. The germline CDR1 and CDR2 sequences are SGHTA and FQGNSA. CDR3 amino acids: CASSSDRGWAEAFF. The CDR3 coding sequence is TGTGCCAGCAGCTCGGACAGGGGGTGGGCTGAAGCTTTCTTT.

This clonotype has at least ten counts. The chain combines TRBV5-1 with TRBJ2-7; 7 nucleotides align to TRBD1. V trimming: 0 bases; J trimming: 2 bases; junction bases outside the gene matches: 5. Germline values: CDR1 SGHRS, CDR2 YFSETQ. The CDR3 length is 15 residues. The CDR3 sequence is CASSLEGTVAYEQYF. The CDR3 DNA sequence: TGCGCCAGCAGCTTGGAGGGGACAGTCGCCTACGAGCAGTACTTC.

The chain links TRBV7-9 to TRBJ2-7, with 9 positions matching TRBD1. V trimming: 4 bases; J trimming: 2 bases; junction bases outside the gene matches: 12. CDR3 length: 17 amino acids. Per germline, CDR1 SEHNR and CDR2 FQNEAQ (reference sequence). This chain's CDR3 is CASSSSRTGVGTYEQYF. For the CDR3, the DNA is TGTGCCAGCAGCTCAAGTAGGACAGGGGTGGGGACCTACGAGCAGTACTTC.

This clonotype was picked up a small number of times. This rearrangement joins TRBV7-2 to TRBJ2-3, with D possibly being TRBD1 (6 bases). CDR1 is SGHTA and CDR2 is FQGNSA in the germline V gene. V lost 8 bases to trimming and J lost 6 bases, with 15 bases between them. The CDR3 has 13 amino acids. The CDR3 bases are TGTGCCAGCGGAGACAGGCCCGAGGATACGCAGTATTTT. This sequence encodes CASGDRPEDTQYF. Full variable domain (outside the CDR3, taken from reference TRBV7-2 and TRBJ2-3): GAGVSQSPSNKVTEKGKDVELRCDPISGHTALYWYRQSLGQGLEFLIYFQGNSAPDKSGLPSDRFSAERTGGSVSTLTIQRTQQEDSAVYLCASGDRPEDTQYFGPGTRLTVL.

In its sample, this clonotype was seen a few times. The CDR3 is CASSQMLGETQYF. CDR3 coding DNA: TGTGCCAGCAGTCAAATGTTAGGGGAGACCCAGTACTTC. The chain links TRBV12-3 or TRBV12-4 to TRBJ2-5; D remains ambiguous. The CDR3 is 13 amino acids. The V and J ends lost 5 bases and 5 bases respectively, with 12 bases between them.